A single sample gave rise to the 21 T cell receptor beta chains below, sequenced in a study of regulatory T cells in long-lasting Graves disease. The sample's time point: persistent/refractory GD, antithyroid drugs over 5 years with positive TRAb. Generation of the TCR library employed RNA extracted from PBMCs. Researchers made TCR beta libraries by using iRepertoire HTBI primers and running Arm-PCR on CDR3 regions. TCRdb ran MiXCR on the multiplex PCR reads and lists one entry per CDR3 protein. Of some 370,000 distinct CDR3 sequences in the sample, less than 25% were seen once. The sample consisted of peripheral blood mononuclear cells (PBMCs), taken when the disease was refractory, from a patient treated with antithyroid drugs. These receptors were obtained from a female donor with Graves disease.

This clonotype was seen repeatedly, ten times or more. The CDR3 nucleotides read TGTGCCAGCAGCTCCTACAGGGGAACTGAAGCTTTCTTT. It is translated as CASSSYRGTEAFF. This chain joins TRBV3-1 and TRBJ1-1, with TRBD1 matching 7 bases. The V and J ends lost 5 bases and 5 bases, in that order; junction bases with no gene match: 5. Germline V lookup: CDR1 LGHDT, CDR2 YNNKEL (reference sequence). The CDR3 sequence is 13 residues long.

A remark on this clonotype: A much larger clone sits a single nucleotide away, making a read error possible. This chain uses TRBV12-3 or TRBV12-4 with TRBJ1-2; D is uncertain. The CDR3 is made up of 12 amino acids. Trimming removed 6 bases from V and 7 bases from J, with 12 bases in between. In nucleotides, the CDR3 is TGTGCCAGCAGCCCCACTCATGGTGGCTACACCTTC. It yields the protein CASSPTHGGYTF.

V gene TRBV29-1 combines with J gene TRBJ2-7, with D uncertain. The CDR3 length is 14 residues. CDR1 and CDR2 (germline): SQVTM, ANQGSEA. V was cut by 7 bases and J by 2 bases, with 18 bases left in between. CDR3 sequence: CSAMQRTPPYEQYF. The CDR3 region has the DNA TGCAGCGCCATGCAAAGGACGCCTCCCTACGAGCAGTACTTC.

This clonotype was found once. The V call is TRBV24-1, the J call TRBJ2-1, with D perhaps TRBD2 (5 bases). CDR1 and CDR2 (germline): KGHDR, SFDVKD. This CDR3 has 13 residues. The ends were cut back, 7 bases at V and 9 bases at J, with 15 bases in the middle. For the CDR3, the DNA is TGTGCCACCAGAACTAATTTGGGGAGTGAGCAGTTCTTC. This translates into CATRTNLGSEQFF.

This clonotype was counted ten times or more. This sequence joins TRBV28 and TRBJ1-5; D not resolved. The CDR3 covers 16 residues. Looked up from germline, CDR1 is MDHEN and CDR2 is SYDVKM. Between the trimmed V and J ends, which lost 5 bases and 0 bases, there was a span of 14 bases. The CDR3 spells CASSVGGYYSNQPQHF. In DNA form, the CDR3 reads TGTGCCAGCAGTGTTGGAGGGTATTATAGCAATCAGCCCCAGCATTTT.

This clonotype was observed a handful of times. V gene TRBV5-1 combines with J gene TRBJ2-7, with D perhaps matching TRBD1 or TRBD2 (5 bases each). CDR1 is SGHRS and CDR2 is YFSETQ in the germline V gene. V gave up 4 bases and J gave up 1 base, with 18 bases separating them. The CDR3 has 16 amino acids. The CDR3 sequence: CASSSSGTVQSYEQYF. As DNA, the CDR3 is TGCGCCAGCAGCAGTTCGGGGACGGTTCAATCCTACGAGCAGTACTTC.

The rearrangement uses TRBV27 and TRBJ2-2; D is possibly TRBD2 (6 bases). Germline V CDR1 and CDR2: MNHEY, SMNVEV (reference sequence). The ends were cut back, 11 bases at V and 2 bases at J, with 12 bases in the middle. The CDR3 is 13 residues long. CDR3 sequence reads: CAAWDSNTGELFF. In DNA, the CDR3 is TGTGCCGCCTGGGACTCTAACACCGGGGAGCTGTTTTTT.

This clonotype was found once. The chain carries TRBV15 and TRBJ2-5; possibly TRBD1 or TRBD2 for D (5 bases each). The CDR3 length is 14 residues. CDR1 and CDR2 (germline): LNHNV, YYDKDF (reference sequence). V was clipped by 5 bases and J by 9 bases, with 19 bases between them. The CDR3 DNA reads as TGTGCCACCAGCGAAACCGGGACCTCTAACTCCCAGTACTTC. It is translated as CATSETGTSNSQYF.

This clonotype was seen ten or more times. The CDR3 bases are TGTGCCAGCAGTGACGCGGACAGGGGGCGGAATTCACCCCTCCACTTT. It yields the protein CASSDADRGRNSPLHF. The J gene is TRBJ1-6, the V gene TRBV2, with 11 bases aligning to TRBD1. The CDR3 extends over 16 amino acids. CDR1 SNHLY and CDR2 FYNNEI come from the germline V gene. The V and J ends lost 3 bases and 7 bases, in that order; junction bases with no gene match: 5. Full variable domain (remainder filled in from reference TRBV2 and TRBJ1-6): EPEVTQTPSHQVTQMGQEVILRCVPISNHLYFYWYRQILGQKVEFLVSFYNNEISEKSEIFDDQFSVERPDGSNFTLKIRSTKLEDSAMYFCASSDADRGRNSPLHFGNGTRLTVT.

In nucleotides, the CDR3 is TGTGCCTGGAGTGTAGCCCTGCGGACTGAAGCTTTCTTT. It is translated as CAWSVALRTEAFF. The V call is TRBV30, the J call TRBJ1-1; D ambiguous. This CDR3 is 13 amino acids long. Germline loops: CDR1 GTSNPN, CDR2 SVGIG (reference sequence). The V end lost 0 bases, the J end lost 5 bases, and 10 bases lay between the germline ends. Full variable domain (remainder filled in from reference TRBV30 and TRBJ1-1): SQTIHQWPATLVQPVGSPLSLECTVEGTSNPNLYWYRQAAGRGLQLLFYSVGIGQISSEVPQNLSASRPQDRQFILSSKKLLLSDSGFYLCAWSVALRTEAFFGQGTRLTVV.

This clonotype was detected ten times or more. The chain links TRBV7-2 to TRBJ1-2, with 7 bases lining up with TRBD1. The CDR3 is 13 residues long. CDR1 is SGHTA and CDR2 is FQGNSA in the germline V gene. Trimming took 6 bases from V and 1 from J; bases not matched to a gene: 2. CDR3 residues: CASSRDSNYGYTF. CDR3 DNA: TGTGCCAGCAGTCGGGACAGTAACTATGGCTACACCTTC.

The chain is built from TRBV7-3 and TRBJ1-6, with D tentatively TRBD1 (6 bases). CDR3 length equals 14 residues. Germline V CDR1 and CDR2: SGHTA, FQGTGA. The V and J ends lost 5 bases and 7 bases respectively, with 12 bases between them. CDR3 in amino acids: CASSLEGGNSPLHF. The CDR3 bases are TGTGCCAGCAGCCTGGAGGGGGGGAATTCACCCCTCCACTTT.

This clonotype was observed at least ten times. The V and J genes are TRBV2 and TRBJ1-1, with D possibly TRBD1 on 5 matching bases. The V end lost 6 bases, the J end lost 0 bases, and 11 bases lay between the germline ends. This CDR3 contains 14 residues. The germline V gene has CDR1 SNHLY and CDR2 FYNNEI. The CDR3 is CASRGDSMNTEAFF. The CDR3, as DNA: TGTGCCAGCAGGGGAGACAGCATGAACACTGAAGCTTTCTTT. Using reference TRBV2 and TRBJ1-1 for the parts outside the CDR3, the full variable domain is EPEVTQTPSHQVTQMGQEVILRCVPISNHLYFYWYRQILGQKVEFLVSFYNNEISEKSEIFDDQFSVERPDGSNFTLKIRSTKLEDSAMYFCASRGDSMNTEAFFGQGTRLTVV.

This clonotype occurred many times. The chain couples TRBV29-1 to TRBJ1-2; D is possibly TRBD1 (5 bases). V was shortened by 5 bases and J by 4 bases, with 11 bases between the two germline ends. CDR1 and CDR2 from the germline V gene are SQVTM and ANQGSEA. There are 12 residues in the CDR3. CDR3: CSVTPGGYGYTF. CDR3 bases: TGCAGCGTTACCCCCGGGGGCTATGGCTACACCTTC.

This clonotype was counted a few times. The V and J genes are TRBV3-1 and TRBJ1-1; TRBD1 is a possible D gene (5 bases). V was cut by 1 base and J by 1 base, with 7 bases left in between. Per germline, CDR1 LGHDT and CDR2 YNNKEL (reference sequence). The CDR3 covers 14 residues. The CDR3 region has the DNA TGTGCCAGCAGCCAAGGGGGCGGGAACACTGAAGCTTTCTTT. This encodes CASSQGGGNTEAFF.

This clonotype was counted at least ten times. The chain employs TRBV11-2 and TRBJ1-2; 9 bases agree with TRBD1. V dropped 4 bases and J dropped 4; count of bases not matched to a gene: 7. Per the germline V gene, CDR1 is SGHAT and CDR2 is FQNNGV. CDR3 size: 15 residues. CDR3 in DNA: TGTGCCAGCAGCTCAAAGACAGGGGGGTTCTATGGCTACACCTTC. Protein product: CASSSKTGGFYGYTF.

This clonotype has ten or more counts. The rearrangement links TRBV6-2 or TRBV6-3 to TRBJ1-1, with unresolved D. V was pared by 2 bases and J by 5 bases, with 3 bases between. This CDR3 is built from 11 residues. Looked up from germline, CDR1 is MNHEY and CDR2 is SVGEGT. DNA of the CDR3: TGTGCCAGCAGTTACCAGACTGAAGCTTTCTTT. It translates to CASSYQTEAFF.

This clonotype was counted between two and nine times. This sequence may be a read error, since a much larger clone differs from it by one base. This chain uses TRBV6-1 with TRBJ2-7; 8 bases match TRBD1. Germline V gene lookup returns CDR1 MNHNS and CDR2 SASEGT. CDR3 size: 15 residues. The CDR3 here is CASSEAGTGSYERYF. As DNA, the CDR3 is TGTGCCAGCAGTGAAGCCGGGACAGGTTCCTACGAGCGGTACTTC.

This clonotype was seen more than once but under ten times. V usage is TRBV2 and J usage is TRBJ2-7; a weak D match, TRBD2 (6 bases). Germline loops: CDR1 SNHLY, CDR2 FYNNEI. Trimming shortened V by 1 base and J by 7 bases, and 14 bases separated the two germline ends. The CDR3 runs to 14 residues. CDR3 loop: CASSEVRLAGEQYF. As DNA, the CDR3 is TGTGCCAGCAGTGAAGTGAGACTGGCGGGGGAGCAGTACTTC.

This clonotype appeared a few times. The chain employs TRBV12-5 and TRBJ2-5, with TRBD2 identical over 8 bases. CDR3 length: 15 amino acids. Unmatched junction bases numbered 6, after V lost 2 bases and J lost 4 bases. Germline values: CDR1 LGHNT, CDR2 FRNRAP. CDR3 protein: CASGLRREVPETQYF. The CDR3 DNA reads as TGTGCTAGTGGTTTGAGGCGGGAGGTCCCAGAGACCCAGTACTTC. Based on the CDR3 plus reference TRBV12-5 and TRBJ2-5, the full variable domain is DARVTQTPRHKVTEMGQEVTMRCQPILGHNTVFWYRQTMMQGLELLAYFRNRAPLDDSGMPKDRFSAEMPDATLATLKIQPSEPRDSAVYFCASGLRREVPETQYFGPGTRLLVL.

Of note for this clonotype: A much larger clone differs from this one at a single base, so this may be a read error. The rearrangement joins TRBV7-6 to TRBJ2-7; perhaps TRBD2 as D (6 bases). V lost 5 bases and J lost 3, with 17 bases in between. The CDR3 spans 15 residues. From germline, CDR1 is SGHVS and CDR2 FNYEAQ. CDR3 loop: CASSASRGGYYEQYF. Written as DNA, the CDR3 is TGTGCCAGCAGCGCCTCAAGGGGAGGTTACTACGAGCAGTACTTC.